This T cell receptor (beta chain) was sequenced during a study of identical twins. To note about this clonotype: Its specificity is unknown.

Study-wide points: Monozygotic twins shared more out-of-frame TCR alpha than recombination models predicted.

Through template switching, a universal primer site was introduced, and the cDNA contained unique molecular identifiers. TCRdb reprocessed the 5' RACE reads with MiXCR, giving one entry per CDR3 protein. The sample contains about 810,000 distinct CDR3 sequences, 9% to 15% of which appear only once. Donors were all healthy Caucasians. These data were also filed under a second study, of yellow fever vaccine responses in identical twins.

Sequencing was performed on PBMCs. The clonotype originates from a young woman in good health.

CDR3 protein: CASRPRGQGNGYTF. CDR3 nucleotide sequence: TGTGCCAGCAGACCACGGGGACAGGGAAATGGCTACACCTTC. The chain employs TRBV12-3 or TRBV12-4 and TRBJ1-2; 9 bases line up with TRBD1. The ends lost 6 bases at V and 6 bases at J; junction bases unmatched: 8. CDR3 length equals 14 residues.